This paragraph covers one T cell receptor (beta chain) sequence. Its antigen is currently unknown. Unique molecular identifiers were incorporated during preparation of the TCRbeta library. TCRdb redid the calling of the PCR reads with MiXCR, one entry per CDR3 protein. The repertoire has 250,000 to 300,000 distinct CDR3 sequences, approximately 7.3% of them found once; the top ten carry approximately 9.6%. The data are from a study of T-cell reconstitution after alpha-beta-depleted transplantation in children. Study-level results: Elevated TCRbeta diversity at day 60 was traced, in some patients, to surviving recipient T cells and thymic progenitors. One year after transplant, T-cell counts and diversity came mostly from newly produced T cells. Expanded graft clones numbering several hundred reportedly gave rise to alpha-beta T cells about two months after transplant.

The sequence was obtained from a female patient under 10 years old who had a stem cell transplant for Fanconi anemia, so the T cells may come from the graft donor. The source was peripheral blood, collected 360 days after TCRalphabeta/CD19-depleted stem cell transplant.

CDR3 DNA: TGTGCCAGCAGTTACCTCGGACTAGCGGGGGGGGATGGGGAGCTGTTTTTT. Its translation is CASSYLGLAGGDGELFF. The chain uses TRBV6-5 and TRBJ2-2, with 15 positions matching TRBD2. CDR1 is MNHEY and CDR2 is SVGAGI in the germline V gene. Trimming at V came to 2 bases and at J to 8 bases, leaving 6 bases not matched to a gene. The CDR3 has 17 amino acids.